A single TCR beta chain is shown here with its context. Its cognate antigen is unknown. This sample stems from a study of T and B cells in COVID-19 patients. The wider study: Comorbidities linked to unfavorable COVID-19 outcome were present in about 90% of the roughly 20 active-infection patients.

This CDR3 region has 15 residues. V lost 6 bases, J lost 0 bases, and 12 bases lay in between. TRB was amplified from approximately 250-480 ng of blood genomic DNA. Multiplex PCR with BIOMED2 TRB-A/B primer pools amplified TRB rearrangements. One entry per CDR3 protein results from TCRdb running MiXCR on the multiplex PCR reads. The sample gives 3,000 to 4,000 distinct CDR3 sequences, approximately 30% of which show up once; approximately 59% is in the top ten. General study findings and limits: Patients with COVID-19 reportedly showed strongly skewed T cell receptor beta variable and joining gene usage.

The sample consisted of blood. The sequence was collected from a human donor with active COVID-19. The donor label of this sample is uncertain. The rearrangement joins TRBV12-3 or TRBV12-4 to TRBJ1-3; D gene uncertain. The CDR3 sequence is CASSTDVSSGNTIYF. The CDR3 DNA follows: TGTGCCAGCAGCACGGACGTGAGCTCTGGAAACACCATATATTTT.